This paragraph reports one T cell receptor beta chain. No antigen is known for it. The data were taken from a study of beta chain features in type 1 diabetes. Germline CDR1 is SGDLS and CDR2 is YYNGEE. Trimming left V 0 bases short and J 2 bases short, with 13 bases between. The CDR3 spans 16 residues. General study points: Sampled from patients, naive, central memory and Treg TCRB repertoires appeared more similar than those sampled from healthy donors. TCRB CDR3s from Type 1 diabetes patients were moderately but significantly shorter in all four CD4+ subsets.

Each donor gave one heparinised blood draw averaging about 100 mL. Purities in excess of 95% were seen in all sorted populations. What was sequenced were expressed TCRB transcripts, since all of the isolated RNA had been reverse transcribed. The table came from immunoSEQ multiplex PCR; TCRdb's copy has only in-frame clones and leaves some out. The sample consists of around 430,000 clones, 30% of them appearing once. Sequencing was done on a sample of naive CD4+ T cells from blood. The sequence was obtained from a man between 18 and 29 years old in good health. This chain connects TRBV9 to TRBJ2-3; D is unresolved. CDR3 in amino acids: CASSVADGYYTDTQYF. CDR3 sequence (DNA): TGTGCCAGCAGCGTAGCTGACGGATACTACACAGATACGCAGTATTTT.